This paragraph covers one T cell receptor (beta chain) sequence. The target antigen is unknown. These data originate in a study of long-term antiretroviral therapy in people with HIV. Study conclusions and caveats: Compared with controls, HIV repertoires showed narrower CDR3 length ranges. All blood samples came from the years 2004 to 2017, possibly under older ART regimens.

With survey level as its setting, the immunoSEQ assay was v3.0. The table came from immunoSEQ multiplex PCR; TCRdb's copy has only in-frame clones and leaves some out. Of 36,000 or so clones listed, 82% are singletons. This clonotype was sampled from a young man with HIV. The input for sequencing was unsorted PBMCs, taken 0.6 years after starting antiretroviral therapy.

The chain's CDR3 is CASSQKHTNTEAFF. The CDR3, as DNA: TGTGCCAGCTCACAAAAGCACACGAACACTGAAGCTTTCTTT. This chain connects TRBV18 to TRBJ1-1; D remains unclear. Germline CDR1 is KGHSH and CDR2 is LQKENI. This CDR3 spans 14 amino acids. Trimming removed 4 bases from V and 1 base from J, with 10 bases in between.